This entry describes one T cell receptor (beta chain). What it binds is not known. The authors loaded roughly 200 ng DNA, about 30,000 T cell genomes, into sorted-subset replicate PCRs. The assay was immunoSEQ multiplex PCR, and TCRdb's table has in-frame clones only and misses some. The profile shows about 1.1 million clones, roughly 74% of them singletons. Trimming at V came to 5 bases and at J to 5 bases, leaving 14 bases not matched to a gene. The CDR3 runs to 17 residues. Germline CDR1 reads SGHAT; CDR2 reads FQNNGV. The source of the sample is a study of shared clonotypes between healthy human individuals. Study observations and caveats: Clonotypes shared by all four donors outscored non-shared clonotypes in generation probability.

The sequence was obtained from a man younger than 35 in good health. Some clones in this sample may be carry-over from other donors' samples. This chain joins TRBV11-2 and TRBJ2-1, with 8 positions matching TRBD2. Sequenced input: memory CD4+ T cells from PBMCs. Subset defined: CD45RA-negative fraction. For the CDR3, the DNA is TGTGCCAGCAGCCCGAATCGTGTGTGGCGGGGGGACAATGAGCAGTTCTTC. Protein sequence: CASSPNRVWRGDNEQFF.